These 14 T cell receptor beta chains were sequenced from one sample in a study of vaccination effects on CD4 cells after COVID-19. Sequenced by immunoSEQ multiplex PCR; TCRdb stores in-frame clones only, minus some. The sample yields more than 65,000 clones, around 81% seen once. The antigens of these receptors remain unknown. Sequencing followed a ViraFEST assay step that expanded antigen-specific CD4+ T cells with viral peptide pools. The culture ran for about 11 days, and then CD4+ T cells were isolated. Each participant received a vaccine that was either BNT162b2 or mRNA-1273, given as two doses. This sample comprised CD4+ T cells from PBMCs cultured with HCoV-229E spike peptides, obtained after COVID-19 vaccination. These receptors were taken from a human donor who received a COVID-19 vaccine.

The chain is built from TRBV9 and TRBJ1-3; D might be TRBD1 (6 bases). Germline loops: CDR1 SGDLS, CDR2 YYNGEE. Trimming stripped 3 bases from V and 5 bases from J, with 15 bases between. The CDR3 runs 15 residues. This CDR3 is CASSATGGARNTIYF. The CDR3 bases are TGTGCCAGCAGCGCGACCGGGGGGGCGCGAAACACCATATATTTT.

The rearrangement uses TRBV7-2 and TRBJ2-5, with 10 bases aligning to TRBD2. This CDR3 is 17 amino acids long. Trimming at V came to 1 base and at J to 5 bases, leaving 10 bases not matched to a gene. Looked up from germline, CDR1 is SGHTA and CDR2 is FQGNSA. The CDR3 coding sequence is TGTGCCAGCAGCTTAGTGGGTACTAGCGGGGTTGGGGAGACCCAGTACTTC. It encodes CASSLVGTSGVGETQYF.

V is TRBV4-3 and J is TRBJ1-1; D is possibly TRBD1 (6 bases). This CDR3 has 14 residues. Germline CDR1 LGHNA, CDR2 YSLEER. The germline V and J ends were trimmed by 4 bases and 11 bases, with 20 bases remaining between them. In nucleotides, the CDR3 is TGCGCCAGCAGCCGAGACTACAGGGATCTGAATGCTTTCTTT. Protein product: CASSRDYRDLNAFF.

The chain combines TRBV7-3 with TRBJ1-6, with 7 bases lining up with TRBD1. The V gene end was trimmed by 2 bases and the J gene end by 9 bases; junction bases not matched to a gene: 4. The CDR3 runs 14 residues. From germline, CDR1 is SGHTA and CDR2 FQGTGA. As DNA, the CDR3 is TGTGCCAGCAGCTTAGACAGGGTTGGTTCACCCCTCCACTTT. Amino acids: CASSLDRVGSPLHF.

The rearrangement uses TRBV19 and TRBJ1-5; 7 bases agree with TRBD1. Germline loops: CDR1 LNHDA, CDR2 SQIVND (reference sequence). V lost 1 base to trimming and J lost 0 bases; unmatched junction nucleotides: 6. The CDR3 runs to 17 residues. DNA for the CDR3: TGTGCCAGTAGTATAGCCCCGGGACAGTATAGCAATCAGCCCCAGCATTTT. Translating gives CASSIAPGQYSNQPQHF.

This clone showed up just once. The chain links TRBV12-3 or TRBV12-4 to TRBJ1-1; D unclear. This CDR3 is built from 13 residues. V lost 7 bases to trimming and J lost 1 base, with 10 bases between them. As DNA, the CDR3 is TGTGCCAGCACTCCCACCAGGAACACTGAAGCTTTCTTT. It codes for CASTPTRNTEAFF.

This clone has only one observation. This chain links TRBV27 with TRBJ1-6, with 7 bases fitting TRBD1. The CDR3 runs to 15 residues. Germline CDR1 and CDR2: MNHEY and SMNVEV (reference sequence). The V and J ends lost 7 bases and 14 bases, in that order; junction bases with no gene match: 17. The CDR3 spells CASKGGLQGLKSLHF. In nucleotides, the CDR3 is TGTGCCAGCAAGGGTGGTTTACAGGGGTTGAAGTCCCTCCACTTT.

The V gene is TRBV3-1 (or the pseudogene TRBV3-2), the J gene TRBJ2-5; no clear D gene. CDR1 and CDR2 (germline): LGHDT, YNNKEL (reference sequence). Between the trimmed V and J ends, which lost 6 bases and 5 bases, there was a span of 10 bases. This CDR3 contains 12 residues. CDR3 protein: CASSLDRETQYF. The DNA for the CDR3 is TGTGCCAGCAGTTTGGATCGGGAGACCCAGTACTTC.

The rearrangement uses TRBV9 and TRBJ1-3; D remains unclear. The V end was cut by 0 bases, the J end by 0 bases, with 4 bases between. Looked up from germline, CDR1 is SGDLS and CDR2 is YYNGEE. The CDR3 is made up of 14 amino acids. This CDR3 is CASSVADSGNTIYF. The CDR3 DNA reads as TGTGCCAGCAGCGTAGCGGACTCTGGAAACACCATATATTTT. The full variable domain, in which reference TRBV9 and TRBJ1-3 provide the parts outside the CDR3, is DSGVTQTPKHLITATGQRVTLRCSPRSGDLSVYWYQQSLDQGLQFLIQYYNGEERAKGNILERFSAQQFPDLHSELNLSSLELGDSALYFCASSVADSGNTIYFGEGSWLTVV.

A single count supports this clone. Here the CDR3 reads CASSLGTGPPSTDTQYF. CDR3 nucleotides: TGTGCCAGCAGCTTGGGGACAGGTCCTCCTAGCACAGATACGCAGTATTTT. This chain uses TRBV5-4 with TRBJ2-3; 7 nucleotides line up with TRBD1. V was pared by 0 bases and J by 0 bases, with 7 bases of the junction left unmatched. From germline, CDR1 is SGHNT and CDR2 YYREEE (reference sequence). This CDR3 has 17 residues. The whole variable domain, remainder taken from reference TRBV5-4 and TRBJ2-3, is ETGVTQSPTHLIKTRGQQVTLRCSSQSGHNTVSWYQQALGQGPQFIFQYYREEENGRGNFPPRFSGLQFPNYSSELNVNALELDDSALYLCASSLGTGPPSTDTQYFGPGTRLTVL.

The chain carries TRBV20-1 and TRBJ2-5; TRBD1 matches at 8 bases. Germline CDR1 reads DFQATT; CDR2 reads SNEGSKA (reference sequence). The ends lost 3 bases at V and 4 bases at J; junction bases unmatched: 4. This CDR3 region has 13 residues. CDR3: CSASPGGRETQYF. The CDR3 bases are TGCAGTGCTAGTCCAGGGGGCCGAGAGACCCAGTACTTC.

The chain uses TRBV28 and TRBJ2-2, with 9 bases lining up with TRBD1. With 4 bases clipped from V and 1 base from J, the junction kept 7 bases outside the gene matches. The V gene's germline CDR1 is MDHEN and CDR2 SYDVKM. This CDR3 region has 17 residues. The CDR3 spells CASSSPLGQGNTGELFF. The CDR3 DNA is TGTGCCAGCAGTTCGCCTTTGGGACAGGGGAACACCGGGGAGCTGTTTTTT.

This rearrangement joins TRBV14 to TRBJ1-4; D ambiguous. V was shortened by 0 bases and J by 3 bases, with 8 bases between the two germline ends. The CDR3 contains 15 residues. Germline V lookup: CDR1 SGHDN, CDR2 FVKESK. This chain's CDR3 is CASSQDIGSNEKLFF. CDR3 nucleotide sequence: TGTGCCAGCAGCCAAGATATAGGGTCTAATGAAAAACTGTTTTTT.

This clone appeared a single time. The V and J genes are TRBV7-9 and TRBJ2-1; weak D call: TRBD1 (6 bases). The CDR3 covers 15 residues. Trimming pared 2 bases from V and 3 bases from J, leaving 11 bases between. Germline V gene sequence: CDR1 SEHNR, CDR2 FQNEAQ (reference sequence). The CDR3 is CASSLLGRGYNEQFF. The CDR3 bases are TGTGCCAGCAGCTTACTCGGCAGGGGCTACAATGAGCAGTTCTTC.